The rows below give T cell receptor beta chains drawn from one sample of a study of blood T cell repertoires in COVID-19. Measured with immunoSEQ multiplex PCR; TCRdb has only the in-frame clones, and not every one. The table includes some 120,000 clones, just over 90% detected once. Material for sequencing was peripheral blood. These receptors were collected from a human donor with active COVID-19. The donor label of this sample is uncertain. Each CDR3 is given with its conserved first and last residue. The order of the fields is D gene, clone size, V gene, J gene, CDR3 DNA, CDR3 protein. A D gene is named only where the DNA matches it firmly. The size of a clone is reported for some rows only, either as once, few or many, or as a class for expanded clones.

D gene: TRBD2
clone size: -
V gene: TRBV6-2/TRBV6-3
J gene: TRBJ2-3
CDR3 DNA: TGTGCCAGCAGTATACTAGCGGGGGATGATACGCAGTATTTT
CDR3 protein: CASSILAGDDTQYF

D gene: TRBD2
clone size: -
V gene: TRBV5-1
J gene: TRBJ2-1
CDR3 DNA: TGCGCCAGCAGCTTAACGACTAGCCAGGTGGGTGAGCAGTTCTTC
CDR3 protein: CASSLTTSQVGEQFF

D gene: -
clone size: -
V gene: TRBV3-1/TRBV3-2
J gene: TRBJ1-2
CDR3 DNA: TGTGCCAGCAGCCCGAGCAATCTGGGCTACACCTTC
CDR3 protein: CASSPSNLGYTF

D gene: -
clone size: -
V gene: TRBV20-1
J gene: TRBJ2-7
CDR3 DNA: TGCAGGGCCGTCCGGGCCTACGAGCAGTACTTC
CDR3 protein: CRAVRAYEQYF

D gene: -
clone size: -
V gene: TRBV24-1
J gene: TRBJ1-1
CDR3 DNA: TGTGCCACCAGTGAGTCCCCGGGACTTTCTTCGAACACTGAAGCTTTCTTT
CDR3 protein: CATSESPGLSSNTEAFF

D gene: -
clone size: -
V gene: TRBV3-1/TRBV3-2
J gene: TRBJ1-4
CDR3 DNA: TGTGCCAGCAGCCAAGTAGGCAGGGTTGGAGAAAAACTGTTTTTT
CDR3 protein: CASSQVGRVGEKLFF

D gene: -
clone size: -
V gene: TRBV6-5
J gene: TRBJ2-6
CDR3 DNA: TGTGCCAGCAGTTACCGGGGGTCTGGGGCCAACGTCCTGACTTTC
CDR3 protein: CASSYRGSGANVLTF

D gene: TRBD1
clone size: -
V gene: TRBV2
J gene: TRBJ2-3
CDR3 DNA: TGTGCCAGCAGTGATCTTCAGGGGGTACCTAGCACAGATACGCAGTATTTT
CDR3 protein: CASSDLQGVPSTDTQYF

D gene: TRBD2
clone size: -
V gene: TRBV9
J gene: TRBJ2-1
CDR3 DNA: TGTGCCAGCAGCGACGCCACCGTGGGGGGGGAGCAGTTCTTC
CDR3 protein: CASSDATVGGEQFF

D gene: TRBD1
clone size: -
V gene: TRBV30
J gene: TRBJ1-5
CDR3 DNA: TGTGCCTGGAACCAGGGGGCGCTGAACAATCAGCCCCAGCATTTT
CDR3 protein: CAWNQGALNNQPQHF

D gene: TRBD1
clone size: -
V gene: TRBV7-2
J gene: TRBJ2-3
CDR3 DNA: TGTGCCAGCAGCTTAAGGGACAGGGGGGCAATAGCGCAGTATTTT
CDR3 protein: CASSLRDRGAIAQYF

D gene: -
clone size: -
V gene: TRBV11-2
J gene: TRBJ1-4
CDR3 DNA: TGTGCCAGCAGCACCCGGGACATGGGGGAAAAACTGTTTTTT
CDR3 protein: CASSTRDMGEKLFF

D gene: -
clone size: -
V gene: TRBV15
J gene: TRBJ1-3
CDR3 DNA: TGTGCCACCAGCAGAGCAGGGTCTCCTGGAAACACCATATATTTT
CDR3 protein: CATSRAGSPGNTIYF

D gene: TRBD1
clone size: -
V gene: TRBV19
J gene: TRBJ2-7
CDR3 DNA: TGTGCCAGTAGTATATATGGGCACCGGGACAGGTGGGATGAGCAGTACTTC
CDR3 protein: CASSIYGHRDRWDEQYF

D gene: TRBD2
clone size: -
V gene: TRBV7-2
J gene: TRBJ2-7
CDR3 DNA: TGTGCCAGCAGCCGGGGACTAGCGGGATCCTACGAGCAGTACTTC
CDR3 protein: CASSRGLAGSYEQYF

D gene: -
clone size: -
V gene: TRBV5-1
J gene: TRBJ2-6
CDR3 DNA: TGCGCCAGCAGCTTTGGGGGCCCTGGGGCCAACGTCCTGACTTTC
CDR3 protein: CASSFGGPGANVLTF

D gene: TRBD1
clone size: -
V gene: TRBV28
J gene: TRBJ2-3
CDR3 DNA: TGTGCCAGCAGCCGGGACAGGGTCGACGCAGATACGCAGTATTTT
CDR3 protein: CASSRDRVDADTQYF

D gene: TRBD1
clone size: -
V gene: TRBV18
J gene: TRBJ1-2
CDR3 DNA: TGTGCCAGCTCACCAGGCTTACAGGGGGGTGCCTATGGCTACACCTTC
CDR3 protein: CASSPGLQGGAYGYTF

D gene: TRBD1
clone size: -
V gene: TRBV15
J gene: TRBJ1-2
CDR3 DNA: TGTGCCACCAGCGGATTTTCCGACAGGGGGGGATACTATGGCTACACCTTC
CDR3 protein: CATSGFSDRGGYYGYTF

D gene: -
clone size: -
V gene: TRBV20-1
J gene: TRBJ2-4
CDR3 DNA: TGCAGTGCTGTTTATTTGAACATTCAGTACTTC
CDR3 protein: CSAVYLNIQYF

D gene: TRBD1
clone size: -
V gene: TRBV6-5
J gene: TRBJ1-5
CDR3 DNA: TGTGCCAGCAGTCCACAGGGGAACGGTCAGCCCCAGCATTTT
CDR3 protein: CASSPQGNGQPQHF

D gene: TRBD1
clone size: -
V gene: TRBV2
J gene: TRBJ1-2
CDR3 DNA: TGTGCCAGCAGTGAACCGGCCTTGCTAACAGGGGGCAGCAGAAATGGCTACACCTTC
CDR3 protein: CASSEPALLTGGSRNGYTF

D gene: -
clone size: once
V gene: TRBV12-3/TRBV12-4
J gene: TRBJ1-1
CDR3 DNA: TGTGCCAGCAGTCCCTCAGTGAACACTGAAGCTTTCTTT
CDR3 protein: CASSPSVNTEAFF

D gene: -
clone size: -
V gene: TRBV5-1
J gene: TRBJ2-6
CDR3 DNA: TGCGCCAGCAGCTCCCGGTTGCCTGGGGCCAACGTCCTGACTTTC
CDR3 protein: CASSSRLPGANVLTF

D gene: TRBD1
clone size: -
V gene: TRBV29-1
J gene: TRBJ1-4
CDR3 DNA: TGCAGCGTTGAAGAGGCGGGACAGGGGGGTGAAAAACTGTTTTTT
CDR3 protein: CSVEEAGQGGEKLFF

D gene: TRBD2
clone size: once
V gene: TRBV20-1
J gene: TRBJ2-7
CDR3 DNA: TGCAGTGCTAGTCTGGGTGGCGGGGGATTCTACGAGCAGTACTTC
CDR3 protein: CSASLGGGGFYEQYF

D gene: -
clone size: -
V gene: TRBV7-7
J gene: TRBJ2-2
CDR3 DNA: TGTGCCAGCAGCGAACCCCCGCGGGGCCCTAACACCGGGGAGCTGTTTTTT
CDR3 protein: CASSEPPRGPNTGELFF

D gene: -
clone size: once
V gene: TRBV20-1
J gene: TRBJ2-7
CDR3 DNA: TGCAGTGCTAGTCAATCCTACGAGCAGTACTTC
CDR3 protein: CSASQSYEQYF

D gene: TRBD1
clone size: -
V gene: TRBV3-1/TRBV3-2
J gene: TRBJ1-2
CDR3 DNA: TGTGCCAGCAGCCAACGACAGGGGGGGCTCCGGAAGGAAGGAGACTATGGCTACACCTTC
CDR3 protein: CASSQRQGGLRKEGDYGYTF

D gene: TRBD2
clone size: -
V gene: TRBV18
J gene: TRBJ2-3
CDR3 DNA: TGTGCCAGCTCACCACTCTCCTTAGCGGGGGTGGGCACAGATACGCAGTATTTT
CDR3 protein: CASSPLSLAGVGTDTQYF

D gene: -
clone size: -
V gene: TRBV5-5
J gene: TRBJ2-5
CDR3 DNA: TGTGCCAGCAGCTTGGTCGGGGGTGGGGAAGGTGAGACCCAGTACTTC
CDR3 protein: CASSLVGGGEGETQYF

D gene: -
clone size: -
V gene: TRBV19
J gene: TRBJ2-7
CDR3 DNA: TGTGCCAGTAGTCGGCGACAGGAATCGCAGGAGCAGTACTTC
CDR3 protein: CASSRRQESQEQYF

D gene: TRBD1
clone size: once
V gene: TRBV7-3
J gene: TRBJ1-2
CDR3 DNA: TGTGCCAGCAGCTTAACAGGGACAGGGCGATATGGCTATGGCTACACCTTC
CDR3 protein: CASSLTGTGRYGYGYTF

D gene: TRBD1
clone size: -
V gene: TRBV5-4
J gene: TRBJ1-6
CDR3 DNA: TGTGCCAGCCAACAGGGGAGTCGTAATTCACCCCTCCACTTT
CDR3 protein: CASQQGSRNSPLHF

D gene: TRBD2
clone size: -
V gene: TRBV7-6
J gene: TRBJ2-1
CDR3 DNA: TGTGCCAGCAGCATCCAGACTAGCGGCTACATGAATGAGCAGTTCTTC
CDR3 protein: CASSIQTSGYMNEQFF

D gene: TRBD1
clone size: -
V gene: TRBV7-3
J gene: TRBJ1-2
CDR3 DNA: TGTGCCAGCAGCTTTGGGACAGGCTATGGCTACACCTTC
CDR3 protein: CASSFGTGYGYTF

D gene: -
clone size: -
V gene: TRBV27
J gene: TRBJ1-1
CDR3 DNA: TGTGCCAGCAGGTCCGCGGGGACCTCTGAAGCTTTCTTT
CDR3 protein: CASRSAGTSEAFF

D gene: TRBD1
clone size: -
V gene: TRBV5-8
J gene: TRBJ1-1
CDR3 DNA: TGTGCCAGCAGCTGGGACAGGGTTAACACTGAAGCTTTCTTT
CDR3 protein: CASSWDRVNTEAFF

D gene: TRBD1
clone size: -
V gene: TRBV9
J gene: TRBJ1-6
CDR3 DNA: TGTGCCAGCAGCGTAGGTTCAGGGGGGAATTCACCCCTCCACTTT
CDR3 protein: CASSVGSGGNSPLHF

D gene: TRBD2
clone size: -
V gene: TRBV27
J gene: TRBJ2-5
CDR3 DNA: TGTGCCAGCAGTCTCCCGGGGGGAGAGACCCAGTACTTC
CDR3 protein: CASSLPGGETQYF

D gene: TRBD1
clone size: -
V gene: TRBV30
J gene: TRBJ2-7
CDR3 DNA: TGTGCCTGGAGTCCGGGACAGGCCTACGAGCAGTACTTC
CDR3 protein: CAWSPGQAYEQYF

D gene: -
clone size: -
V gene: TRBV5-5
J gene: TRBJ1-6
CDR3 DNA: TGTGCCAGCAGCCCTGGCTGGGCTGGTAATTCACCCCTCCACTTT
CDR3 protein: CASSPGWAGNSPLHF

D gene: -
clone size: -
V gene: TRBV29-1
J gene: TRBJ2-2
CDR3 DNA: TGCAGCGCCAGGAGGAGCACCGGGGAGCTGTTTTTT
CDR3 protein: CSARRSTGELFF

D gene: TRBD1
clone size: -
V gene: TRBV11-2
J gene: TRBJ2-7
CDR3 DNA: TGTGCCAGCAGCTTAGACCCCGATGACCTCCTTGACAGGGACCACGAGCAGTACTTC
CDR3 protein: CASSLDPDDLLDRDHEQYF

D gene: TRBD1
clone size: -
V gene: TRBV4-3
J gene: TRBJ1-5
CDR3 DNA: TGCGCCAGCAGCCCCGGGACAGGGACTACGCCCCAGCATTTT
CDR3 protein: CASSPGTGTTPQHF

D gene: -
clone size: -
V gene: TRBV5-1
J gene: TRBJ2-3
CDR3 DNA: TGCGCCAGCAGCCCGGAGGTTCGGCCGAGCACAGATACGCAGTATTTT
CDR3 protein: CASSPEVRPSTDTQYF

D gene: -
clone size: -
V gene: TRBV20-1
J gene: TRBJ2-1
CDR3 DNA: TGCAGTGCTAGTTTAGTGGCCAGGGGACGCTCCTACAATGAGCAGTTCTTC
CDR3 protein: CSASLVARGRSYNEQFF

D gene: -
clone size: -
V gene: TRBV20-1
J gene: TRBJ2-3
CDR3 DNA: TGCAGTGCTAGTTTGTTAGTCGGGGGACAGATTTCAAATACGCAGTATTTT
CDR3 protein: CSASLLVGGQISNTQYF

D gene: -
clone size: -
V gene: TRBV7-2
J gene: TRBJ1-1
CDR3 DNA: TGTGCCAGCAGCTTGTGGGGTGGGAGGAATGAAGCTTTCTTT
CDR3 protein: CASSLWGGRNEAFF

D gene: TRBD1
clone size: once
V gene: TRBV28
J gene: TRBJ1-2
CDR3 DNA: TGTGCCAGCAGGTCGACAGGGGGTTACTATGGCTACACCTTC
CDR3 protein: CASRSTGGYYGYTF

D gene: -
clone size: -
V gene: TRBV23-1
J gene: TRBJ2-1
CDR3 DNA: TGCGCCAGCAGGCTTAGCTACCGAATCTCCTACAATGAGCAGTTCTTC
CDR3 protein: CASRLSYRISYNEQFF

D gene: -
clone size: once
V gene: TRBV7-9
J gene: TRBJ2-3
CDR3 DNA: TGTGCCAGCAGCTCTATCAGGGGGGGCACAGATACGCAGTATTTT
CDR3 protein: CASSSIRGGTDTQYF

D gene: TRBD1
clone size: -
V gene: TRBV14
J gene: TRBJ1-1
CDR3 DNA: TGTGCCAGCAGCCCACACGGACAGGGACGTACTGAAGCTTTCTTT
CDR3 protein: CASSPHGQGRTEAFF

D gene: TRBD1
clone size: -
V gene: TRBV4-3
J gene: TRBJ2-1
CDR3 DNA: TGCGCCAGCAGCCAACGGACAGGGTGGGATGAGCAGTTCTTC
CDR3 protein: CASSQRTGWDEQFF

D gene: TRBD2
clone size: -
V gene: TRBV4-3
J gene: TRBJ2-3
CDR3 DNA: TGCGCCAGCAGCCAAGTGCCGACTAGCGGGGGGATAACGCAGTATTTT
CDR3 protein: CASSQVPTSGGITQYF

D gene: -
clone size: -
V gene: TRBV29-1
J gene: TRBJ2-2
CDR3 DNA: TGCAGTTTCCCGGGACTGAACACCGGGGAGCTGTTTTTT
CDR3 protein: CSFPGLNTGELFF

D gene: -
clone size: -
V gene: TRBV20-1
J gene: TRBJ2-7
CDR3 DNA: TGCAGTGCTAGCGGGGGCTACGAGCAGTACTTC
CDR3 protein: CSASGGYEQYF